What follows is one T cell receptor beta chain and its context. Its antigen specificity is not known. Base qualities are not recorded, but no much larger clone differs from it by a single base. The data originate from a study of cytomegalovirus exposure and HLA in healthy donors (dated by TCRdb to the late 2010s). Study-wide context: An earlier analysis of several hundred of the donors reported about 290 Gb of sequence data and more than 90 million unique TCR beta sequences from approximately 180 million T cells. About 320 gigabases of sequencing data and around 87 million unique TCR sequences were included in an early release covering 550 to 650 HLA-typed donors. Of the 300 to 500 genotyped donors, less than 90% were placed in the genetic ancestry cluster associated with self-reported Caucasian donors. The study aimed to test whether signatures of past pathogen exposure could be identified by cataloging public T cell receptors. The study used immunosequencing to profile the T cell repertoires of approximately 650 subjects and linked those repertoires to cytomegalovirus serostatus. In addition to the first cohort of around 670 subjects, a separate validation cohort of 100 to 150 different subjects was used. High-throughput TCR immunosequencing, statistical association of individual TCRs with disease status, and machine learning were combined to predict cytomegalovirus infection status. A later analysis re-analyzed previously published TCR beta repertoires from approximately 700 donors and added high-resolution HLA genotyping to study TCR occurrence patterns. Rather than using new phenotypic data, the later analysis identified candidate immune exposures from TCR beta sequences and from how often those sequences occurred across donors. To decide whether each TCR beta V gene segment behaved as functional or pseudogenic, an earlier analysis of approximately 600 of the donors relied on high-throughput TCR beta sequencing. Donor age, sex, ethnicity and CMV serostatus were compiled alongside the repertoire data. Genome-wide SNP genotypes for about three fifths of the roughly 670 donors were used in a later genetic analysis, which treated that subset as a discovery cohort. Every repertoire in the discovery cohort had been generated on one and the same sequencing platform. Class I and class II HLA loci were covered by the typing at four-digit resolution. Typing coverage differed by locus: A, B, C, DRB1 and DQB1 were typed in about 629-630 donors, DQA1 in about 510, DPA1 in approximately 600, and DPB1 in about 450. Several DR-DQ haplotypes were treated as single units for association and clustering because of strong linkage in the cohort. On average, roughly 240,000 unique TCR beta nucleotide sequences were sequenced per donor among 398 genotyped donors of the cohort, with 15% to 20% of those sequences being non-productive. The study at large found these results: A total of some 180 TCR beta chains were listed by the study as associated with cytomegalovirus. Some IMGT-functional V segments, including TRBV6-2 and TRBV6-3, could not be distinguished by the 87-base-pair reads and were therefore excluded. Most TCR sequences were seen in very few donors, while some public TCRs were found in many individuals. When HLA alleles, especially DR and DQ, strongly co-occurred, TCR associations were difficult to assign to individual alleles. A later genetic analysis reported fewer N-insertions in productive TCRs among donors in an Asian-associated ancestry cluster than the roughly 700-donor mean. In a later analysis, HLA-associated TCR beta chains showed more clonal expansion and lower generation probabilities than non-associated chains that were equally common. A later genetic analysis associated a missense DCLRE1C variant with V-gene and J-gene trimming of TCR beta chains, and an independent cohort replicated the association. Presence/absence analyses assumed roughly uniform sequencing depth across donors, an assumption that may not hold. Correlated functional status among segregating V segments might reflect linkage disequilibrium, but an unknown experimental factor could not be ruled out. In vitro tests confirmed that a few of the cytomegalovirus-associated TCR beta chains recognize cytomegalovirus antigens. A group of highly shared sequence variants was considered likely to be a technical artifact of the sequencing pipeline. HLA typing was unavailable for some donors at each locus, so association tests used only the typed subset. Over 15 rarely observed V segments, including chromosome 9 orphons, were excluded from the earlier analysis of approximately 500 of the donors because counts were too low. The classifier was reported to diagnose cytomegalovirus status with high specificity and sensitivity in both the original and validation cohorts. The authors suggested that the approach could potentially be generalized to other disease states and immunological phenotypes. According to a later analysis, most CMV-associated TCR beta chains appeared to be HLA-restricted, and the HLA associations seemed to be driven largely by CMV exposure. This cohort had only TCR beta chains sequenced, and the lack of alpha or paired-chain data limited which features could be detected. A later analysis associated roughly 17,000 TCR beta sequences with specific HLA alleles at a false discovery rate of 0.05. In an earlier analysis of more than 450 of the donors, most TCR beta V segments were observed in productive rearrangements about 87% or about 30% of the time, broadly matching IMGT annotations. A later analysis found that TCR association rates varied across HLA loci, with DRB1 alleles showing the most associated TCRs and HLA-C alleles the fewest. A further reported finding was that TCR beta sequences accurately predicted the HLA-A and HLA-B alleles for most subjects in the first cohort. Several of the top co-occurrence clusters appeared to be linked to parvovirus B19, influenza, CMV and Epstein-Barr virus, according to a later analysis. The only immune exposure information available for the cohort was CMV serostatus.

The cohort consisted of approximately 690 healthy bone marrow donors. At the time of sampling, all cohort members were nominally healthy, though unrecorded immune exposures were likely present. The donor tested CMV seronegative, placing the donor among the 350 or so seronegative members of the cohort. Each donor provided a peripheral blood sample, and peripheral blood mononuclear cells were used for TCR beta sequencing. Genomic DNA was extracted from the blood cell samples with the Qiagen DNeasy Blood Extraction Kit. The germline V gene specifies SGDLS as CDR1 and YYNGEE as CDR2. V trim: 4 bases; J trim: 6 bases; unmatched bases: 3. From cysteine to phenylalanine, the CDR3 is 13 amino acids long. Only CDR3 DNA is held: 39 bases, read in frame from base 1. Libraries came from the immunoSEQ multiplex PCR assay. A mixture of 60 forward primers for TCR Vbeta segments and 13 reverse primers for TCR Jbeta segments was used in the multiplex PCR. Amplification of the CDR3 region of rearranged TCR beta genes was performed with a multiplex PCR assay on genomic DNA. The amplified TCR beta libraries were sequenced on the Illumina HiSeq System as 87-base-pair reads. Turning to the authors' computational methods: Across the 670 or so repertoires, a later analysis counted 80 million or so unique TCR beta chains, approximately 10 million of which were shared by at least two donors. Raw reads were error-corrected and collapsed into unique sequences by a nearest-neighbor algorithm in which closely related sequences were merged to remove PCR and sequencing errors. CDR3 sequences were aligned to IMGT reference sequences to assign V, D and J gene segments. For a sequence to be retained, a match of at least six nucleotides was required to both a V gene segment and a J gene segment. Rearrangements were called productive when the CDR3 lacked stop codons and stayed in frame with V and J; all others were non-productive. Following IMGT convention, CDR3 was defined as the stretch from the second conserved V-encoded cysteine to the conserved J-encoded phenylalanine. Sequences without an unambiguous match to a single V gene segment were excluded from the earlier analysis of about 600 of the donors. In an earlier analysis of around 590 of the donors, a V segment was called functional when productive rearrangements were above 56.7%, and segregating when the standard deviation between donors exceeded 5%. A statistical classification framework was built to diagnose cytomegalovirus status from the catalog of TCR beta chain sequences. In a later analysis, V and J genes were assigned by comparing TCR nucleotide sequences against IMGT/GENE-DB human TR gene sequences. The TCRdist pipeline was used in a later analysis to assign CDR3 sequences and most-parsimonious VDJ recombination scenarios. In a later analysis, every TCR beta chain was defined by the combination of its CDR3 amino acid sequence and its V-gene family, and reads without a unique V-gene family were dropped. As a way to deal with suspected cross-contamination and a sequencing artifact, a later analysis dropped 450 to 600 nucleotide sequences that were highly shared and had low generation probability. For each public chain, a later analysis derived a clonal expansion index from normalized ranks of inferred template counts within each repertoire. In a later analysis, generation probabilities were computed with a VDJ recombination model fitted to out-of-frame rearrangements, and the resulting probabilities were checked against IGoR. In a later analysis, hypergeometric tests were used to score TCR-TCR, TCR-HLA and TCR-CMV co-occurrence, with a repertoire-size bias correction applied to TCR pairs. To estimate false discovery rates, a later analysis permuted the HLA or CMV assignments 20 times. A later analysis grouped co-occurring TCRs with DBSCAN, adding TCRdist sequence similarity when clustering within HLA-allele-positive subsets. Repertoires with fewer than 30,000 or more than 120,000 public chains, plus five repertoires with anomalous nucleotide sharing, were excluded from co-occurrence clustering. Imported from immuneACCESS, the table was reduced by TCRdb to in-frame sequences with V and J called. These copies leave out some clones; in studies compared against another copy, an unresolved V gene accounts for under half, and the cause of the remainder is not known. V, J and clone size are taken as reported in that table, and D and trimming were inferred from the DNA itself. The sample yields 150,000 to 170,000 clones; roughly 75% were counted once. The ten largest clones add up to more than 1.2% of the sample.

The rearrangement combines TRBV9 with TRBJ2-2; TRBD1 lines up with 7 middle nucleotides. The sequenced material came from PBMCs. The TCR was taken from a man between 18 and 29 years old in good health and CMV-seronegative. DNA sequence: TGTGCCAGCAGCCAAGACAGGGCCGGGGAGCTGTTTTTT. This is translated as CASSQDRAGELFF. With all but the CDR3 taken from the reference TRBV9 and TRBJ2-2 genes, the full variable domain is: DSGVTQTPKHLITATGQRVTLRCSPRSGDLSVYWYQQSLDQGLQFLIQYYNGEERAKGNILERFSAQQFPDLHSELNLSSLELGDSALYFCASSQDRAGELFFGEGSRLTVL.